The 18 T cell receptor beta chains below were found in one sample sequenced in a study of vaccination and CD4 T cells after COVID-19. The treatment: roughly 10-day PBMC culture with coronavirus spike peptide pools or control peptides (ViraFEST assay). What these receptors recognize is not known. Oncomine TCR Beta short-read sequencing was applied to DNA from cultured CD4+ T cells. MiXCR, applied by TCRdb to the PCR reads, yields one record per CDR3 protein. The table lists 7,100 or so distinct CDR3 sequences, roughly 61% of them singletons. The sequenced sample was CD4+ T cells from blood, cultured in vitro. These receptors were obtained from a human donor who had recovered from COVID-19.

The DNA for the CDR3 is TGTGCCAGCAGCTCGGGTGGAGGCAGCAATCAGCCCCAGCATTTT. Amino acid sequence: CASSSGGGSNQPQHF. The chain couples TRBV12-3 or TRBV12-4 to TRBJ1-5; D ambiguous. The CDR3 covers 15 residues. Trimming cost V 6 bases and J 1 base, with 13 bases left between them.

The chain uses TRBV6-1 and TRBJ1-5, with a possible D match to TRBD1 (6 bases). The CDR3 consists of 14 residues. The ends were cut back, 6 bases at V and 2 bases at J, with 11 bases in the middle. Germline V gene data show CDR1 as MNHNS and CDR2 as SASEGT. DNA for the CDR3: TGTGCCAGCAGACAGGGCTGGGGCAATCAGCCCCAGCATTTT. Amino acid sequence: CASRQGWGNQPQHF.

The chain is built from TRBV20-1 and TRBJ2-7, with D perhaps matching TRBD1 or TRBD2 (6 bases each). The V gene's germline CDR1 is DFQATT and CDR2 SNEGSKA (reference sequence). CDR3 length equals 14 residues. V dropped 3 bases and J dropped 2 bases, with 14 bases sitting between them. The CDR3 protein is CSASPGGITYEQYF. CDR3 coding DNA: TGCAGTGCTAGTCCCGGGGGCATCACCTACGAGCAGTACTTC.

The chain links TRBV19 to TRBJ1-6; no firm D call. V was shortened by 9 bases and J by 0 bases, with 6 bases between the two germline ends. The length of the CDR3 is 13 residues. The germline V gene has CDR1 LNHDA and CDR2 SQIVND (reference sequence). The CDR3 sequence: CASAGSYNSPLHF. The CDR3, as DNA: TGTGCCAGCGCCGGCTCCTATAATTCACCCCTCCACTTT.

This sequence joins TRBV29-1 and TRBJ2-7; D is ambiguous. Trimming took off 7 bases at V and 0 bases at J, with 13 bases between the two ends. Looked up from germline, CDR1 is SQVTM and CDR2 is ANQGSEA. The CDR3 runs 13 residues. The CDR3 DNA follows: TGCAGCGATCCAGAGAGACACTCCTACGAGCAGTACTTC. This codes for CSDPERHSYEQYF.

The chain combines TRBV7-9 with TRBJ2-3; D remains ambiguous. CDR1 and CDR2 from the germline V gene are SEHNR and FQNEAQ (reference sequence). The CDR3 loop spans 16 amino acids. V lost 0 bases and J 1 base, leaving 11 bases between the germline ends. CDR3 region: CASSLAIVGGTDTQYF. The CDR3 nucleotides read TGTGCCAGCAGCTTAGCTATTGTTGGGGGCACAGATACGCAGTATTTT.

This clonotype was picked up a small number of times. The V call is TRBV7-2, the J call TRBJ2-7; D call uncertain. This CDR3 contains 13 residues. Germline CDR1 and CDR2: SGHTA and FQGNSA. The ends were cut back, 5 bases at V and 6 bases at J, with 14 bases in the middle. The CDR3 sequence: CASSLLGIFEQYF. For the CDR3, the DNA is TGTGCCAGCAGCCTCCTAGGTATTTTCGAGCAGTACTTC.

This clonotype was seen more than once but under ten times. V usage is TRBV6-1 and J usage is TRBJ1-1; maybe TRBD1 (6 bases). CDR3 length: 12 residues. With 6 bases removed from V and 4 bases from J, the gap between germline ends came to 9 bases. CDR1 is MNHNS, CDR2 SASEGT, per germline. This CDR3 reads CASSFRGTEAFF. In DNA, the CDR3 is TGTGCCAGCAGCTTCAGGGGCACTGAAGCTTTCTTT.

This sequence joins TRBV2 and TRBJ2-7; maybe TRBD1 (6 bases). The CDR3 is 12 residues long. V shed 5 bases and J shed 3 bases, with 8 bases lying between them. CDR1 is SNHLY and CDR2 is FYNNEI in the germline V gene. In DNA, the CDR3 is TGTGCCAGCAGTTTACAGGGCTACGAGCAGTACTTC. Its protein is CASSLQGYEQYF.

This rearrangement joins TRBV11-1 to TRBJ1-5, with 10 bases identical to TRBD1. The length of the CDR3 is 15 residues. The germline CDR1 and CDR2 sequences are SGHAT and FQDESV (reference sequence). Germline trimming cut 5 bases from V and 7 bases from J; bases unmatched to any gene: 8. In nucleotides, the CDR3 is TGTGCCAGCAGCCCCGGGACAGGGGATAGCCAGCCCCAGCATTTT. Protein sequence: CASSPGTGDSQPQHF.

This sequence joins TRBV7-3 and TRBJ2-3; 7 bases are a match to TRBD2. Germline trimming cut 3 bases from V and 3 bases from J; bases unmatched to any gene: 6. Per the germline V gene, CDR1 is SGHTA and CDR2 is FQGTGA. The length of the CDR3 is 15 residues. CDR3 nucleotides: TGTGCCAGCAGCTTCTTGGGAGGGGCGACAGATACGCAGTATTTT. Its translation: CASSFLGGATDTQYF.

The table lists this clonotype with a count of one. The V call is TRBV27, the J call TRBJ2-2; D call uncertain. CDR1 and CDR2 (germline): MNHEY, SMNVEV (reference sequence). This CDR3 has 14 residues. V was shortened by 1 base and J by 5 bases, with 8 bases between the two germline ends. The chain's CDR3 is CASSLFSRTGELFF. The CDR3 DNA reads as TGTGCCAGCAGTTTATTTTCGCGGACCGGGGAGCTGTTTTTT.

The chain employs TRBV7-8 and TRBJ1-1; no clear D. The CDR3 sequence is 13 residues long. Between the trimmed V and J ends, which lost 2 bases and 7 bases, there was a span of 11 bases. Looked up from germline, CDR1 is SGHVS and CDR2 is FQNEAQ. The CDR3 DNA is TGTGCCAGCAGCTTACGACAACCACTTGAAGCTTTCTTT. This gives the protein CASSLRQPLEAFF.

This clonotype was recorded a few times. The J gene is TRBJ1-2, the V gene TRBV5-4; 7 bases align to TRBD1. In germline, CDR1 is SGHNT, CDR2 YYREEE (reference sequence). V shed 4 bases, J shed 4 bases, and the junction held 4 bases outside the gene matches. There are 13 residues in the CDR3. The CDR3 nucleotides are TGTGCCAGCAGCCCCAGGGGGTTCTATGGCTACACCTTC. Translated: CASSPRGFYGYTF. Filled out from reference TRBV5-4 and TRBJ1-2, the complete variable domain reads ETGVTQSPTHLIKTRGQQVTLRCSSQSGHNTVSWYQQALGQGPQFIFQYYREEENGRGNFPPRFSGLQFPNYSSELNVNALELDDSALYLCASSPRGFYGYTFGSGTRLTVV.

The rearrangement uses TRBV20-1 and TRBJ1-5; no reliable D call. V gave up 0 bases and J gave up 6 bases, with 9 bases separating them. The germline CDR1 and CDR2 sequences are DFQATT and SNEGSKA (reference sequence). CDR3 length: 13 residues. CDR3 protein: CSAREELSQPQHF. In DNA form, the CDR3 reads TGCAGTGCTAGAGAAGAGTTGAGTCAGCCCCAGCATTTT.

The chain is built from TRBV19 and TRBJ1-5; no firm D call. CDR1 is LNHDA, CDR2 SQIVND, per germline (reference sequence). This CDR3 is built from 15 residues. The V end was cut by 3 bases, the J end by 1 base, with 10 bases between. CDR3 sequence reads: CASSMATRSNQPQHF. The CDR3 DNA reads as TGTGCCAGTAGTATGGCCACCAGGAGCAATCAGCCCCAGCATTTT. Looking up the rest from reference TRBV19 and TRBJ1-5 gives the full variable domain: DGGITQSPKYLFRKEGQNVTLSCEQNLNHDAMYWYRQDPGQGLRLIYYSQIVNDFQKGDIAEGYSVSREKKESFPLTVTSAQKNPTAFYLCASSMATRSNQPQHFGDGTRLSIL.

J is TRBJ2-3 and V is TRBV7-9; the match to TRBD2 covers 9 bases. Germline values: CDR1 SEHNR, CDR2 FQNEAQ (reference sequence). The CDR3 has 15 amino acids. The V and J ends lost 7 bases and 2 bases, in that order; junction bases with no gene match: 7. The CDR3 nucleotides read TGTGCCAGCACTCTGAGCGGGGGGATCACAGATACGCAGTATTTT. This encodes CASTLSGGITDTQYF.

This clonotype has a single count. The V gene is TRBV25-1, the J gene TRBJ1-2, with D uncertain. The CDR3 has 14 amino acids. Germline V gene sequence: CDR1 MGHDK, CDR2 SYGVNS. The germline V and J ends were trimmed by 1 base and 4 bases, with 10 bases remaining between them. The CDR3 coding sequence is TGTGCCAGCAGTGAATTGTCCAGTTCCTATGGCTACACCTTC. Residues: CASSELSSSYGYTF.